These 14 T cell receptor beta chains were all obtained from the same sample, sequenced in a study of T cells in Graves' hyperthyroidism and ophthalmopathy (dated by TCRdb to the late 2010s). The protocol used for the library was multiplex PCR. The sample was run on an Illumina HiSeq 2000. TCR beta CDR3 regions were amplified from RNA transcripts. For the first round of RT-PCR on the TCR CDR3, the HTBI primer set was used together with the Qiagen OneStep RT-PCR kit. The public sequencing data were trimmed at Q25 with fastp and processed into clonotypes with MiXCR by TCRdb, which kept only in-frame beta chains. Each CDR3 protein gets just one entry, which takes the most common genes and DNA from the rows behind it. The sample includes over 700,000 distinct CDR3 sequences, with around 19% observed a single time. Approximately 15% of the sample belongs to the ten largest clones. Sequenced sample: blood. The receptors stem from a woman between 45 and 65 years old with Graves' hyperthyroidism that later progressed to Graves' ophthalmopathy.

This rearrangement joins TRBV7-8 to TRBJ1-5; D is unresolved. CDR1 and CDR2 (germline): SGHVS, FQNEAQ. Deletions cut 5 bases from V and 5 bases from J, with 13 bases between. The CDR3 covers 14 residues. The CDR3 region is CASSQSGGDQPQHF. CDR3 sequence (DNA): TGTGCCAGCAGCCAGTCAGGCGGTGATCAGCCCCAGCATTTT.

This clonotype occurred a few times. This chain uses TRBV27 with TRBJ1-1, with D possibly TRBD1 on 6 matching bases. Per the germline V gene, CDR1 is MNHEY and CDR2 is SMNVEV (reference sequence). The CDR3 contains 13 residues. V was cut by 3 bases and J by 7 bases, with 12 bases left in between. The CDR3 is CASSFLGTREAFF. The CDR3 DNA sequence: TGTGCCAGCAGTTTCCTCGGGACACGTGAAGCTTTCTTT.

This clonotype was seen only a few times. The V gene is TRBV6-1, the J gene TRBJ1-5, with D tentatively TRBD1 (5 bases). This CDR3 comprises 14 residues. The V gene's germline CDR1 is MNHNS and CDR2 SASEGT. Trimming took 7 bases from V and 5 from J, leaving 15 bases between them. The CDR3 is CASIGDGPHQPQHF. CDR3 coding DNA: TGTGCCAGCATTGGGGACGGACCCCATCAGCCCCAGCATTTT.

Turning to this clonotype: Given a much more abundant clone one base away, this may be a read error. This chain joins TRBV15 and TRBJ1-5; D call uncertain. CDR1 is LNHNV, CDR2 YYDKDF, per germline (reference sequence). This CDR3 comprises 13 residues. CDR3 DNA sequence: TGTGCCGCCAGCACTCTTAGCAATCAGCCCCAGCATTTT. It encodes CAASTLSNQPQHF.

V usage is TRBV5-6 and J usage is TRBJ1-4, with D uncertain. The CDR3 totals 15 residues. With 2 bases removed from V and 5 bases from J, the gap between germline ends came to 13 bases. Germline CDR1 is SGHDT and CDR2 is YYEEEE. The CDR3 DNA reads TGTGCCAGCAGCTTATACGCACTAGGGAATGAAAAACTGTTTTTT. Its translation: CASSLYALGNEKLFF.

The CDR3 DNA reads TGTGCCAGCAGTTTATCTACTAGCGGGGGGGCTGTCACAGATACGCAGTATTTT. It is translated as CASSLSTSGGAVTDTQYF. V is TRBV27 and J is TRBJ2-3, with 13 nucleotides matching TRBD2. Losses at the gene ends were 0 bases for V and 2 bases for J; bases not matched to a gene: 5. The germline CDR1 and CDR2 sequences are MNHEY and SMNVEV (reference sequence). The CDR3 totals 18 residues.

This clonotype was detected a few times. The chain couples TRBV2 to TRBJ1-4, with D hard to call. Germline V gene data show CDR1 as SNHLY and CDR2 as FYNNEI. V lost 7 bases to trimming and J lost 4 bases, with 10 bases between them. This CDR3 has 13 amino acids. The CDR3 reads CASKGLVNEKLFF. CDR3 bases: TGTGCCAGCAAGGGATTGGTTAATGAAAAACTGTTTTTT.

This clonotype was seen a few times. The chain is built from TRBV5-4 and TRBJ2-1; no reliable D call. The germline gives CDR1 SGHNT, CDR2 YYREEE (reference sequence). The CDR3 runs 13 residues. V lost 7 bases, J lost 2 bases, and 10 bases lay in between. In DNA, the CDR3 is TGTGCCAGCCGGGCAATTCCCTACAATGAGCAGTTCTTC. Its protein is CASRAIPYNEQFF.

This clonotype occurred a few times. V gene TRBV15 combines with J gene TRBJ1-5, with D possibly matching TRBD1 (5 bases). The germline gives CDR1 LNHNV, CDR2 YYDKDF (reference sequence). Trimming took off 2 bases at V and 4 bases at J, with 21 bases between the two ends. The CDR3 contains 18 residues. The CDR3 DNA is TGTGCCACCAGCAGATCGACCCGACGGGGCGGGCCGAATCAGCCCCAGCATTTT. This encodes CATSRSTRRGGPNQPQHF.

This clonotype has at least ten counts. The rearrangement links TRBV7-8 to TRBJ2-3; D gene uncertain. The CDR3 is 15 residues long. Trimming took 6 bases from V and 2 from J, leaving 15 bases between them. Germline CDR1 reads SGHVS; CDR2 reads FQNEAQ. The CDR3 loop is CASSGLGGSTDTQYF. The CDR3 region has the DNA TGTGCCAGCAGTGGGTTAGGCGGTTCCACAGATACGCAGTATTTT.

This clonotype was observed at least ten times. V gene TRBV3-1 combines with J gene TRBJ1-1; D is undetermined. CDR3 size: 14 residues. The germline V and J ends were trimmed by 0 bases and 7 bases, with 12 bases remaining between them. Germline V gene data show CDR1 as LGHDT and CDR2 as YNNKEL (reference sequence). In nucleotides, the CDR3 is TGTGCCAGCAGCCAAGAACCGCGGTGGGGTGAAGCTTTCTTT. Protein: CASSQEPRWGEAFF.

This clonotype was detected a few times. Here the CDR3 reads CASSANRGGEQYF. CDR3 DNA sequence: TGTGCCAGTAGTGCGAACAGGGGAGGCGAGCAGTACTTC. The V call is TRBV19, the J call TRBJ2-7, with TRBD1 as a possible D gene (7 bases). There are 13 residues in the CDR3. Per germline, CDR1 LNHDA and CDR2 SQIVND (reference sequence). The V end lost 5 bases, the J end lost 6 bases, and 14 bases lay between the germline ends.

There are a few counts of this clonotype. J is TRBJ1-2 and V is TRBV6-1; no reliable D call. V lost 6 bases to trimming and J lost 4 bases, with 9 bases between them. This CDR3 region has 12 residues. Germline V gene sequence: CDR1 MNHNS, CDR2 SASEGT. The CDR3 reads CASRERAYGYTF. In DNA form, the CDR3 reads TGTGCCAGCAGAGAACGCGCCTATGGCTACACCTTC.

In this sample, this clonotype turned up a few times. J is TRBJ1-1 and V is TRBV19, with 7 bases matching TRBD1. CDR3 size: 16 residues. The V gene end was trimmed by 5 bases and the J gene end by 3 bases; junction bases not matched to a gene: 12. Germline loops: CDR1 LNHDA, CDR2 SQIVND (reference sequence). CDR3 region: CASSWAPGQGDTEAFF. In DNA, the CDR3 is TGTGCCAGTAGTTGGGCTCCCGGTCAGGGGGACACTGAAGCTTTCTTT.